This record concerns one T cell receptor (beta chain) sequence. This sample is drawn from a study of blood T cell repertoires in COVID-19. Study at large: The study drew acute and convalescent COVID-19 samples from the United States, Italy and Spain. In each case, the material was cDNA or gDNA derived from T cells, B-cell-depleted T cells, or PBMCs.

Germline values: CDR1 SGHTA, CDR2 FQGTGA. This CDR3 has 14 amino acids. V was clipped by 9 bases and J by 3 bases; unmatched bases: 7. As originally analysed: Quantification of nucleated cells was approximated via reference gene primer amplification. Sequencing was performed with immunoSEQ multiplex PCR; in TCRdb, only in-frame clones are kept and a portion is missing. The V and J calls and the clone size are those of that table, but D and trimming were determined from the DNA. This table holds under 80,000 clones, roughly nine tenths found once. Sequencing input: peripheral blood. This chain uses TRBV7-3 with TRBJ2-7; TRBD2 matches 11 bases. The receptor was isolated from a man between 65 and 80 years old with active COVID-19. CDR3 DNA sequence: TGTGCCAGTGCTCGACTAGCGGGAAACTACGAGCAGTACTTC. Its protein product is CASARLAGNYEQYF.